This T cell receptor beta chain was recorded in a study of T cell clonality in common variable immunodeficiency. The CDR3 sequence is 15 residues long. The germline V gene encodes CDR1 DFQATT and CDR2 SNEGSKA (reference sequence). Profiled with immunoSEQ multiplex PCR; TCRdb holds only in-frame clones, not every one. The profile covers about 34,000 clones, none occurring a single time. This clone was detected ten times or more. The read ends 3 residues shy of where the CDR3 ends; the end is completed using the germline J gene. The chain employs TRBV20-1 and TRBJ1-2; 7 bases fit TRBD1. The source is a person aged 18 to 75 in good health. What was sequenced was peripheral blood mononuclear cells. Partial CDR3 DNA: TGCAGTGCTAACCCTCCGGACAGGCCTTTCGAGGGC. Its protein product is CSANPPDRPFEG. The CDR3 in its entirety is CSANPPDRPFEGYTF.